This entry lists 5 T cell receptor beta chains sequenced from one sample in a study of T cells in Graves' hyperthyroidism and ophthalmopathy. Authors of the study amplified TCR beta CDR3 regions from RNA transcripts. When the TCR CDR3 underwent first-round RT-PCR, the HTBI primer set was used. TCRdb used MiXCR to reprocess the multiplex PCR reads, holding one entry per CDR3 protein. The repertoire holds 660,000 or so distinct CDR3 sequences, with roughly 20% as singletons. The sample was blood. These receptors were obtained from a man younger than 45 with Graves' ophthalmopathy.

J is TRBJ2-7 and V is TRBV18; D tentatively reads TRBD1 or TRBD2 (6 bases each). Looked up from germline, CDR1 is KGHSH and CDR2 is LQKENI. V lost 2 bases to trimming and J lost 5 bases, with 13 bases between them. This CDR3 has 14 amino acids. The CDR3 loop is CASSPGSRDNEQYF. The CDR3 region has the DNA TGTGCCAGCTCACCAGGCTCGCGGGACAACGAGCAGTACTTC.

This clonotype has a count of ten or more. This chain joins TRBV12-3 or TRBV12-4 and TRBJ1-6; D is unclear. CDR3 length: 14 residues. V shed 7 bases and J shed 7 bases, with 14 bases lying between them. The CDR3 here is CASTPGGVNSPLHF. Here the CDR3 DNA reads TGTGCCAGCACCCCTGGCGGGGTGAATTCACCCCTCCACTTT.

This clonotype appeared a few times. The chain carries TRBV9 and TRBJ1-2, with TRBD1 matching over 7 bases. The V gene end was trimmed by 0 bases and the J gene end by 13 bases; junction bases not matched to a gene: 9. Germline assignment: CDR1 SGDLS and CDR2 YYNGEE. The CDR3 consists of 13 residues. CDR3 nucleotide sequence: TGTGCCAGCAGCGTAGAAGGGACAGCTTATCTCACCTTC. As protein: CASSVEGTAYLTF.

This chain links TRBV5-1 with TRBJ2-3; TRBD1 agrees at 7 bases. CDR1 is SGHRS and CDR2 is YFSETQ in the germline V gene. This CDR3 comprises 17 residues. With 0 bases clipped from V and 1 base from J, the junction kept 8 bases outside the gene matches. The CDR3 DNA reads as TGCGCCAGCAGCTTGGAATTTGGGCAGGGGGGCACAGATACGCAGTATTTT. Translated: CASSLEFGQGGTDTQYF.

This clonotype has just a few counts. V gene TRBV13 combines with J gene TRBJ2-7, with 10 bases that match TRBD1. CDR1 is PRHDT and CDR2 is FYEKMQ in the germline V gene (reference sequence). The trim removed 3 bases at V and 6 bases at J, leaving 8 bases unmatched. The CDR3 runs 15 residues. CDR3 nucleotide sequence: TGTGCCAGCAGCTTTCTCGGCGGGACAGGGGCCGAGCAGTACTTC. Amino acid sequence: CASSFLGGTGAEQYF.